The entry that follows covers one TCR delta chain sequence. Its antigen is not identified. The DNA is omitted, as the CDR3 cannot be located on it reliably, and the CDR3 follows TCRdb's listing. Flow sorting of PBMC yielded separate Vgamma9/Vdelta2+ and Vdelta2-negative gammadelta T cell populations for bulk repertoire analysis. TCRdb reprocessed the multiplex PCR reads through CATT. Among 50,000 or so delta-chain clones, roughly 1.6% were seen once, and the ten largest hold 8.6%. This record belongs to a study of γδ T cells in repeated Plasmodium falciparum infection. Germline lookup yields CDR1 TSWWSYY and CDR2 QGS. A total of 22 residues make up the CDR3, ends included. Regarding the study as a whole: Vgamma9/Vdelta2+ repertoires stayed stably polyclonal over time and infection.

The V gene is TRDV1, but the J gene lacks a call; the D call TRDD3 from the table was never checked on the DNA. The sample taken for sequencing was gamma-delta T cells from blood. The clonotype originates from a pool of human donors (malaria-infected and uninfected, not separated). The CDR3 reads CALGDPSFYWGIGSSYTDKLIF.